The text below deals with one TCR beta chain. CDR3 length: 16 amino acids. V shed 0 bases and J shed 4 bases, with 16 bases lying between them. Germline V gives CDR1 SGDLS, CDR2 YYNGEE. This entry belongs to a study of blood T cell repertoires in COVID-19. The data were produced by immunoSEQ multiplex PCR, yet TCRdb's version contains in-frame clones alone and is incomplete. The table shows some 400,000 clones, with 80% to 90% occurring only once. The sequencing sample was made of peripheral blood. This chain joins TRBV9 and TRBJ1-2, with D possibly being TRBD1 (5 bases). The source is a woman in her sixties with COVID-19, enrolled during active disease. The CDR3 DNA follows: TGTGCCAGCAGCGTAGCTCTGGGGCAGGATAGCTATGGCTACACCTTC. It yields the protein CASSVALGQDSYGYTF.